This paragraph reports one TCR beta chain. Its specificity is not known. In the ViraFEST assay, antigen-specific CD4+ clonotypes were identified by expansion after peptide-pool stimulation. It was after around 10 days of culture that CD4+ T cells were isolated. Either the mRNA-1273 or the BNT162b2 vaccine was given to participants as two doses. Clones were sequenced by immunoSEQ multiplex PCR, and TCRdb holds only the in-frame ones, with some missing. Of about 59,000 clones in the sample, around 80% were seen once. The sample comes from a study of vaccination effects on CD4 cells after COVID-19. The V segment lost 4 bases and the J segment 2 bases; nucleotides outside the gene matches: 13. Looked up from germline, CDR1 is LGHDT and CDR2 is YNNKEL (reference sequence). This CDR3 comprises 19 residues.

The clonotype originates from a human donor who received a COVID-19 vaccine. The chain recombines TRBV3-1 (or the pseudogene TRBV3-2) with TRBJ2-6; 8 bases fit TRBD2. The specimen was CD4+ T cells from PBMCs cultured with HCoV-OC43 spike peptides, collected after COVID-19 vaccination. Stated subset: HCoV-OC43 spike overlapping peptide pool stimulation. CDR3 sequence: CASSPRGGRGKTGANVLTF. The CDR3 region has the DNA TGTGCCAGCAGCCCTCGGGGGGGGCGGGGGAAGACTGGGGCCAACGTCCTGACTTTC.